The 10 T cell receptor beta chains reported below all come from one sample, sequenced in a study of blood T cells in healthy people across ages. Sample-barcoded 5' priming and a J-beta primer mix drove a second PCR of about 6 to 11 cycles. TCRdb itself ran the 5' RACE reads through MiXCR, one entry per CDR3 protein. The sample comprises over a million distinct CDR3 sequences, 42% of which are singletons, and over 3.5% rests with the top ten. The sequencing sample was made of blood. These receptors were obtained from a woman in her late teens or twenties in good health.

This clonotype was found a few times. The chain has TRBV5-5 and TRBJ2-3; TRBD2 matches at 8 bases. With V trimmed by 7 bases and J by 2 bases, 12 bases remained unmatched. Germline CDR1 SGHKS, CDR2 YYEKEE (reference sequence). The CDR3 runs 16 residues. CDR3 in amino acids: CASGTSQRGNTDTQYF. The CDR3 DNA is TGTGCCAGCGGAACCTCCCAGCGGGGGAACACAGATACGCAGTATTTT.

This clonotype came up a few times. The chain joins TRBV20-1 to TRBJ2-3, with D maybe TRBD2 (5 bases). The CDR3 has 13 residues. The V end was cut by 3 bases, the J end by 7 bases, with 14 bases between. In germline, CDR1 is DFQATT, CDR2 SNEGSKA (reference sequence). CDR3 in amino acids: CSARGDYRYTQYF. CDR3 sequence (DNA): TGCAGTGCTAGGGGCGACTACCGCTATACGCAGTATTTT.

This clonotype was detected only once. The chain combines TRBV12-3 or TRBV12-4 with TRBJ1-3; weak D call: TRBD1 (5 bases). Trimming shortened V by 5 bases and J by 2 bases, and 16 bases separated the two germline ends. CDR3 length: 16 amino acids. CDR3 amino acids: CASSRGGQGPGNTIYF. The DNA of the CDR3 is TGTGCCAGCAGTCGGGGCGGGCAGGGACCTGGAAACACCATATATTTT.

V usage is TRBV4-3 and J usage is TRBJ2-1, with D tentatively TRBD2 (5 bases). Germline V gene lookup returns CDR1 LGHNA and CDR2 YSLEER. With 4 bases removed from V and 7 bases from J, the gap between germline ends came to 20 bases. The CDR3 covers 16 residues. The CDR3 DNA is TGCGCCAGCAGCCCTTGGACTTCTAGCAGGAGGAATGAGCAGTTCTTC. This gives the protein CASSPWTSSRRNEQFF.

This clonotype was counted a few times. This chain connects TRBV4-3 to TRBJ1-6; D not resolved. The CDR3 spans 13 residues. The V and J ends lost 0 bases and 8 bases respectively, with 5 bases between them. Germline lookup yields CDR1 LGHNA and CDR2 YSLEER. In nucleotides, the CDR3 is TGCGCCAGCAGCCAAGACGATGATTCACCCCTCCACTTT. Protein product: CASSQDDDSPLHF.

Remarks on this clonotype: One end of the junction does not line up with germline, which may come from a read error. The chain carries TRBV11-2 and TRBJ2-1; D ambiguous. The CDR3 covers 14 residues. In germline, CDR1 is SGHAT, CDR2 FQNNGV. CDR3 bases: TGTGCCAGCAACTTAGTTTTATCCTACAATGAGCAGTTCTTC. Its translation: CASNLVLSYNEQFF.

As for this clonotype: A much larger clone lies one base from this, so it may be a read error. The CDR3 coding sequence is TGTGCCAGCAGTTTACTTGGTATTCTCTACCAGCAGTACTTC. It translates to CASSLLGILYQQYF. This sequence joins TRBV12-3 or TRBV12-4 and TRBJ2-7; D is unresolved. The CDR3 totals 14 residues.

V and J are TRBV29-1 and TRBJ2-1; D ambiguous. V was trimmed by 3 bases and J by 2 bases, leaving 14 bases between them. This CDR3 has 15 residues. The germline V gene encodes CDR1 SQVTM and CDR2 ANQGSEA. The DNA of the CDR3 is TGCAGCGTTGAGACACAAGCCGACCCCTACAATGAGCAGTTCTTC. It yields the protein CSVETQADPYNEQFF.

The chain carries TRBV10-3 and TRBJ2-5, with D perhaps given as TRBD1 or TRBD2 (6 bases each). Between the trimmed V and J ends, which lost 4 bases and 5 bases, there was a span of 23 bases. The CDR3 is 17 amino acids. Per germline, CDR1 ENHRY and CDR2 SYGVKD. The CDR3 spells CAISVGRLEQGGETQYF. The CDR3 nucleotides are TGTGCCATCAGTGTGGGCAGGTTGGAACAAGGGGGGGAGACCCAGTACTTC.

The chain links TRBV30 to TRBJ2-1; 7 bases line up with TRBD2. Germline-derived CDR1 and CDR2 are GTSNPN and SVGIG (reference sequence). Losses at the gene ends were 3 bases for V and 0 bases for J; bases not matched to a gene: 5. This CDR3 region has 15 residues. The chain's CDR3 is CAWSGKRGSYNEQFF. The CDR3 nucleotides are TGTGCCTGGAGCGGTAAGCGGGGCTCCTACAATGAGCAGTTCTTC.